The 20 T cell receptor beta chains below all came from one sample that was sequenced in a study of blood T cells in healthy people across ages. Together with a sample-barcoded 5' primer, a J-beta primer mix was included in a second PCR lasting roughly 7 to 11 cycles. TCRdb independently ran MiXCR on the 5' RACE reads; one entry per CDR3 protein. The table lists about 1.1 million distinct CDR3 sequences, under 40% of them singletons. The sequenced material came from blood. These receptors were taken from a man aged 18 to 35 in good health.

The rearrangement joins TRBV18 to TRBJ1-5; D ambiguous. The V gene's germline CDR1 is KGHSH and CDR2 LQKENI. Trimming removed 1 base from V and 0 bases from J, with 7 bases in between. The CDR3 consists of 15 residues. The CDR3 loop is CASSPQGGSNQPQHF. In nucleotides, the CDR3 is TGTGCCAGCTCACCACAGGGAGGTAGCAATCAGCCCCAGCATTTT.

In its sample, this clonotype was seen a few times. V gene TRBV15 combines with J gene TRBJ1-2; TRBD1 agrees at 8 bases. Trimming took 5 bases from V and 5 from J; bases not matched to a gene: 4. Looked up from germline, CDR1 is LNHNV and CDR2 is YYDKDF (reference sequence). The CDR3 loop spans 13 amino acids. CDR3 nucleotides: TGTGCCACCAGCGGAACAGGGGGATATGGCTACACCTTC. Translated: CATSGTGGYGYTF.

This clonotype was seen repeatedly, ten times or more. The junction and the germline gene differ at one end; a read error may be behind it. The chain joins TRBV7-2 to TRBJ1-5, with D unclear. Germline values: CDR1 SGHTA, CDR2 FQGNSA. The CDR3 has 13 amino acids. CDR3 amino acids: CASSLAQGQPQHF. The CDR3 DNA sequence: TGTGCCAGCAGTTTAGCTCAAGGGCAGCCCCAGCATTTT.

This clonotype appeared many times. This chain uses TRBV4-2 with TRBJ1-4; possibly TRBD1 for D (5 bases). Germline V gene lookup returns CDR1 LGHNA and CDR2 YNFKEQ. The V end was cut by 5 bases, the J end by 4 bases, with 20 bases between. CDR3 size: 17 residues. CDR3 bases: TGTGCCAGCAGCGCCAACCAAGGGGCAGGTGATAATGAAAAACTGTTTTTT. The encoded protein is CASSANQGAGDNEKLFF.

The gene calls are TRBV7-6 and TRBJ1-2, with 12 bases lining up with TRBD1. The CDR3 is made up of 17 amino acids. Germline loops: CDR1 SGHVS, CDR2 FNYEAQ. J gave up 5 bases and V 4 bases, and 11 bases lay outside the gene matches. The CDR3: CASSYGTGGDFLYGYTF. CDR3 nucleotides: TGTGCCAGCAGCTACGGGACAGGGGGCGACTTTTTGTATGGCTACACCTTC.

The V call is TRBV7-8, the J call TRBJ2-2; the D gene is possibly TRBD2 (5 bases). The CDR3 has 15 amino acids. Germline V gives CDR1 SGHVS, CDR2 FQNEAQ. V was pared by 5 bases and J by 7 bases, with 17 bases between. Here the CDR3 DNA reads TGTGCCAGCAGCCCTCCCTCGGGGTCCAGCGGGGAGCTGTTTTTT. It translates to CASSPPSGSSGELFF.

The rearrangement links TRBV13 to TRBJ2-6; D is unresolved. Germline loops: CDR1 PRHDT, CDR2 FYEKMQ (reference sequence). Trimming removed 7 bases from V and 1 base from J, with 5 bases in between. CDR3 size: 13 residues. The CDR3 sequence is CASIESGANVLTF. CDR3 in DNA: TGTGCCAGCATCGAATCTGGGGCCAACGTCCTGACTTTC.

This clonotype was observed a few times. The gene calls are TRBV6-2 or TRBV6-3 and TRBJ2-1; D unresolved. Germline CDR1 MNHEY, CDR2 SVGEGT. The CDR3 consists of 16 residues. Trimming removed 8 bases from V and 6 bases from J, with 23 bases in between. The CDR3 here is CASGLRGIEFFNEQFF. The CDR3 region has the DNA TGTGCCAGCGGCCTCCGTGGGATTGAGTTTTTCAATGAGCAGTTCTTC.

This clonotype was found many times. This chain links TRBV12-3 or TRBV12-4 with TRBJ1-2; 9 positions agree with TRBD1. This CDR3 region has 14 residues. V lost 5 bases and J lost 5; bases outside the gene matches: 6. CDR3 protein: CASSPTGQGYGYTF. As DNA, the CDR3 is TGTGCCAGCAGTCCCACGGGACAGGGTTATGGCTACACCTTC.

This clonotype was detected many times. This rearrangement joins TRBV9 to TRBJ2-1, with TRBD1 matching over 7 bases. Germline V gene data show CDR1 as SGDLS and CDR2 as YYNGEE. Trimming cost V 4 bases and J 5 bases; bases outside gene matches: 6. This CDR3 comprises 14 residues. CDR3 nucleotide sequence: TGTGCCAGCAGCTACTCCGGGACAGACAATGAGCAGTTCTTC. It specifies CASSYSGTDNEQFF.

V gene TRBV7-2 combines with J gene TRBJ1-1; TRBD1 is a possible D gene (6 bases). V was pared by 7 bases and J by 4 bases, with 16 bases between. Germline V lookup: CDR1 SGHTA, CDR2 FQGNSA. This CDR3 is 14 amino acids long. CDR3 nucleotide sequence: TGTGCCAGCACCCTAGGGGGTGACAGCACTGAAGCTTTCTTT. Its translation is CASTLGGDSTEAFF. Using reference TRBV7-2 and TRBJ1-1 for the parts outside the CDR3, the full variable domain is GAGVSQSPSNKVTEKGKDVELRCDPISGHTALYWYRQSLGQGLEFLIYFQGNSAPDKSGLPSDRFSAERTGGSVSTLTIQRTQQEDSAVYLCASTLGGDSTEAFFGQGTRLTVV.

This clonotype was recorded a few times. The V gene is TRBV6-1, the J gene TRBJ2-7; D unresolved. CDR3 length: 12 residues. Germline loops: CDR1 MNHNS, CDR2 SASEGT. V shed 5 bases and J shed 7 bases, with 12 bases lying between them. CDR3 nucleotide sequence: TGTGCCAGCAGTATAAGATCGAAAGAGCAGTACTTC. Protein product: CASSIRSKEQYF.

This clonotype was detected a few times. J is TRBJ2-5 and V is TRBV28, with D maybe TRBD2 (5 bases). V was trimmed by 1 base and J by 3 bases, leaving 12 bases between them. The germline V gene has CDR1 MDHEN and CDR2 SYDVKM. CDR3 length: 15 residues. CDR3 bases: TGTGCCAGCAGTTTATCCCTCGGGGAAGAAGAGACCCAGTACTTC. Protein: CASSLSLGEEETQYF.

This rearrangement joins TRBV7-2 to TRBJ2-1, with 10 positions matching TRBD2. The V gene's germline CDR1 is SGHTA and CDR2 FQGNSA. The CDR3 consists of 13 residues. V shed 5 bases and J 10 bases; nucleotides not matched to a gene: 5. The CDR3 sequence is CASSQRGGREQFF. The DNA of the CDR3 is TGTGCCAGCAGCCAGCGGGGGGGCCGCGAGCAGTTCTTC. The whole variable domain, remainder taken from reference TRBV7-2 and TRBJ2-1, is GAGVSQSPSNKVTEKGKDVELRCDPISGHTALYWYRQSLGQGLEFLIYFQGNSAPDKSGLPSDRFSAERTGGSVSTLTIQRTQQEDSAVYLCASSQRGGREQFFGPGTRLTVL.

This chain uses TRBV7-3 with TRBJ2-7; D remains ambiguous. Germline loops: CDR1 SGHTA, CDR2 FQGTGA. This CDR3 region has 15 residues. Trimming removed 5 bases from V and 0 bases from J, with 14 bases in between. The CDR3 loop reads CASSLRRTSSYEQYF. For the CDR3, the DNA is TGTGCCAGCAGCCTAAGACGGACGAGCTCCTACGAGCAGTACTTC. The complete variable domain, with remaining parts taken from reference TRBV7-3 and TRBJ2-7, reads GAGVSQTPSNKVTEKGKYVELRCDPISGHTALYWYRQSLGQGPEFLIYFQGTGAADDSGLPNDRFFAVRPEGSVSTLKIQRTERGDSAVYLCASSLRRTSSYEQYFGPGTRLTVT.

The V call is TRBV7-2, the J call TRBJ1-1; D is unresolved. V was trimmed by 0 bases and J by 1 base, leaving 9 bases between them. Per the germline V gene, CDR1 is SGHTA and CDR2 is FQGNSA. This CDR3 comprises 15 residues. Written as DNA, the CDR3 is TGTGCCAGCAGCTTAGCTCTTCGGCAGAACACTGAAGCTTTCTTT. Encoded protein: CASSLALRQNTEAFF.

This clonotype was seen a handful of times. The DNA for the CDR3 is TGTGCCACCAGTGATTTCTCGCAGGACCATGGCTACACCTTC. This encodes CATSDFSQDHGYTF. This sequence joins TRBV24-1 and TRBJ1-2; D not certain. In germline, CDR1 is KGHDR, CDR2 SFDVKD. V gave up 1 base and J gave up 6 bases, with 11 bases separating them. The CDR3 covers 14 residues.

The count of this clonotype is one. This chain uses TRBV6-1 with TRBJ1-5, with D tentatively TRBD1 (6 bases). This CDR3 has 15 residues. Trimming stripped 5 bases from V and 5 bases from J, with 16 bases between. Germline V lookup: CDR1 MNHNS, CDR2 SASEGT. As DNA, the CDR3 is TGTGCCAGCAGTAAAAAGGACAGTCAGGATCAGCCCCAGCATTTT. Protein sequence: CASSKKDSQDQPQHF.

About this clonotype itself: Since a much larger clone is just one base distant, this may be a read error. The CDR3 coding sequence is TGCAGCGGTAGGACTAGCGGGGACAATGAGCAGTTCTTC. Protein product: CSGRTSGDNEQFF. The chain is built from TRBV29-1 and TRBJ2-1, with 12 bases identical to TRBD2. V trimming: 7 bases; J trimming: 5 bases; junction bases outside the gene matches: 3. This CDR3 contains 13 residues. Per germline, CDR1 SQVTM and CDR2 ANQGSEA.

This clonotype was counted ten times or more. CDR3 DNA sequence: TGTGCCAGCAGCTCCCTTACGGGGGTCTATGGCTACACCTTC. Its protein is CASSSLTGVYGYTF. The chain couples TRBV7-6 to TRBJ1-2; D is perhaps TRBD1 (5 bases). The CDR3 loop spans 14 amino acids. Between the trimmed V and J ends, which lost 4 bases and 4 bases, there was a span of 13 bases. Germline V lookup: CDR1 SGHVS, CDR2 FNYEAQ.